One and the same sample provided the 18 T cell receptor beta chains below, sequenced in a study of T cell responses to AZD1222 COVID-19 vaccine. This table comes from immunoSEQ multiplex PCR, and its TCRdb copy is limited to in-frame clones, with some not included. Here the sample spans around 160,000 clones, 88% being singletons. Sequencing used peripheral blood, obtained on day 0 of AZD1222 vaccination. The receptors derive from an adult in good health.

The chain recombines TRBV9 with TRBJ2-1; the match to TRBD2 covers 12 bases. V lost 1 base, J lost 12 bases, and 5 bases stayed unmatched. CDR1 is SGDLS and CDR2 is YYNGEE in the germline V gene. This CDR3 spans 14 amino acids. This CDR3 reads CASSVLAGGDRQFF. In DNA form, the CDR3 reads TGTGCCAGCAGCGTACTAGCGGGGGGGGATAGGCAGTTCTTC.

As for this clone: Because the CDR3's place on the DNA is in doubt, the DNA is left out and the CDR3 is given as listed by TCRdb. This chain links TRBV2 with TRBJ1-5. Per the germline V gene, CDR1 is SNHLY and CDR2 is FYNNEI. Counting both end residues, the CDR3 totals 12 amino acids. CDR3 amino acids: CASSDVGVGSYF.

The chain couples TRBV4-2 to TRBJ2-7; 13 nucleotides align to TRBD2. This CDR3 is built from 17 residues. V was clipped by 0 bases and J by 4 bases; unmatched bases: 6. Germline lookup yields CDR1 LGHNA and CDR2 YNFKEQ. CDR3 nucleotides: TGTGCCAGCAGCCAAGATCCAGGACTAGCGGGAGTTTACGAGCAGTACTTC. This encodes CASSQDPGLAGVYEQYF.

For the CDR3, the DNA is TGCGCCAGCAGCCTTTCCGGGACAGGCATTAGCTATGGCTACACCTTC. The encoded protein is CASSLSGTGISYGYTF. The chain uses TRBV5-1 and TRBJ1-2, with 8 bases identical to TRBD1. The length of the CDR3 is 16 residues. Germline CDR1 is SGHRS and CDR2 is YFSETQ. V shed 4 bases and J 4 bases; nucleotides not matched to a gene: 12. The entire variable domain, with the rest obtained from reference TRBV5-1 and TRBJ1-2, is as follows: KAGVTQTPRYLIKTRGQQVTLSCSPISGHRSVSWYQQTPGQGLQFLFEYFSETQRNKGNFPGRFSGRQFSNSRSEMNVSTLELGDSALYLCASSLSGTGISYGYTFGSGTRLTVV.

This chain connects TRBV19 to TRBJ1-2, with D perhaps matching TRBD1 (5 bases). V was cut by 5 bases and J by 3 bases, with 22 bases left in between. Germline V gene data show CDR1 as LNHDA and CDR2 as SQIVND (reference sequence). CDR3 size: 17 residues. The CDR3 sequence: CASSSPSQGRRDYGYTF. CDR3 DNA sequence: TGTGCCAGTAGTTCGCCCTCCCAGGGTAGGAGGGACTATGGCTACACCTTC. Together with reference TRBV19 and TRBJ1-2, the CDR3 gives the full variable domain: DGGITQSPKYLFRKEGQNVTLSCEQNLNHDAMYWYRQDPGQGLRLIYYSQIVNDFQKGDIAEGYSVSREKKESFPLTVTSAQKNPTAFYLCASSSPSQGRRDYGYTFGSGTRLTVV.

V usage is TRBV3-1 (or the pseudogene TRBV3-2) and J usage is TRBJ2-3; no firm D call. Trimming cost V 6 bases and J 2 bases, with 3 bases left between them. The length of the CDR3 is 11 residues. The germline V gene has CDR1 LGHDT and CDR2 YNNKEL (reference sequence). The CDR3 nucleotides are TGTGCCAGCAGTTCCACAGATACGCAGTATTTT. This sequence encodes CASSSTDTQYF.

The V gene is TRBV7-9, the J gene TRBJ2-3; tentatively, D is TRBD2 (5 bases). Germline values: CDR1 SEHNR, CDR2 FQNEAQ (reference sequence). Deletions cut 1 base from V and 4 bases from J, with 6 bases between. This CDR3 contains 13 residues. The CDR3 loop reads CASSLDGADTQYF. CDR3 DNA sequence: TGTGCCAGCAGCTTAGACGGGGCAGATACGCAGTATTTT.

The chain has TRBV6-5 and TRBJ1-1, with D possibly being TRBD1 (5 bases). The CDR3 runs to 14 residues. The germline V gene encodes CDR1 MNHEY and CDR2 SVGAGI. Trimming took 2 bases from V and 4 from J, leaving 11 bases between them. CDR3 nucleotides: TGTGCCAGCAGTTACGGCAGGGATGGCACTGAAGCTTTCTTT. Translating gives CASSYGRDGTEAFF.

The J gene is TRBJ2-3, the V gene TRBV15; perhaps D is TRBD1 or TRBD2 (6 bases each). The germline CDR1 and CDR2 sequences are LNHNV and YYDKDF (reference sequence). V lost 4 bases and J 5 bases, leaving 16 bases between the germline ends. The CDR3 has 15 amino acids. CDR3 sequence: CATSTPLGGKDTQYF. The DNA of the CDR3 is TGTGCCACCAGCACCCCCCTAGGGGGGAAAGATACGCAGTATTTT.

This chain joins TRBV6-6 and TRBJ1-4; perhaps TRBD1 as D (5 bases). CDR1 MNHNY and CDR2 SVGAGI come from the germline V gene (reference sequence). Trimming removed 5 bases at V and 0 bases at J, with 19 bases between. The CDR3 loop spans 18 amino acids. The CDR3 nucleotides read TGTGCCAGCAGTCGGAGTCGAGGGGTTGGGGCAACTAATGAAAAACTGTTTTTT. As protein: CASSRSRGVGATNEKLFF.

The chain couples TRBV3-1 (or the pseudogene TRBV3-2) to TRBJ2-1; weak D call: TRBD2 (6 bases). The CDR3 extends over 18 amino acids. Germline CDR1 is LGHDT and CDR2 is YNNKEL (reference sequence). Trimming cost V 4 bases and J 2 bases, with 21 bases left between them. The CDR3 sequence: CASSRRGAGTRTYNEQFF. In DNA form, the CDR3 reads TGTGCCAGCAGCCGACGCGGGGCCGGGACCCGCACCTACAATGAGCAGTTCTTC.

This clone was seen just once. The V gene is TRBV7-3, the J gene TRBJ2-1; D uncertain. With 2 bases removed from V and 9 bases from J, the gap between germline ends came to 14 bases. Germline V lookup: CDR1 SGHTA, CDR2 FQGTGA. The CDR3 spans 14 residues. The CDR3 reads CASSLGSPGGEQFF. The DNA of the CDR3 is TGTGCCAGCAGCTTAGGATCGCCGGGTGGTGAGCAGTTCTTC.

The chain uses TRBV4-2 and TRBJ2-3; 13 nucleotides align to TRBD2. V shed 4 bases and J 5 bases; nucleotides not matched to a gene: 6. The CDR3 is made up of 16 amino acids. Germline V gene lookup returns CDR1 LGHNA and CDR2 YNFKEQ. CDR3 in amino acids: CASSLTSGGAVDTQYF. The CDR3 DNA reads as TGTGCCAGCAGCCTTACTAGCGGGGGGGCCGTAGATACGCAGTATTTT.

The V and J genes are TRBV7-2 and TRBJ2-1; 10 nucleotides match TRBD2. There are 13 residues in the CDR3. Trimming took 5 bases from V and 8 from J; bases not matched to a gene: 3. CDR1 is SGHTA, CDR2 FQGNSA, per germline. CDR3 in amino acids: CASSDGLADEQFF. The CDR3 nucleotides read TGTGCCAGCAGCGACGGACTAGCGGATGAGCAGTTCTTC.

The chain uses TRBV3-1 (or the pseudogene TRBV3-2) and TRBJ2-7; 8 positions match TRBD2. The CDR3 covers 13 residues. Germline V CDR1 and CDR2: LGHDT, YNNKEL (reference sequence). V lost 2 bases to trimming and J lost 5 bases; unmatched junction nucleotides: 2. The CDR3 reads CASSQRGGDEQYF. The CDR3 DNA reads as TGTGCCAGCAGCCAACGGGGGGGTGACGAGCAGTACTTC.

The chain employs TRBV19 and TRBJ1-2, with D maybe TRBD1 (6 bases). V was shortened by 4 bases and J by 4 bases, with 16 bases between the two germline ends. CDR3 size: 15 residues. Germline V gene data show CDR1 as LNHDA and CDR2 as SQIVND (reference sequence). Written as DNA, the CDR3 is TGTGCCAGTAGTACCCCCACAGGGTTCAGCTATGGCTACACCTTC. Translated: CASSTPTGFSYGYTF.

This rearrangement joins TRBV7-7 to TRBJ1-4; possibly TRBD1 for D (6 bases). V was shortened by 1 base and J by 6 bases, with 12 bases between the two germline ends. Germline V CDR1 and CDR2: SSHAT, FNYEAQ (reference sequence). This CDR3 has 15 residues. This CDR3 is CASSLGGAPDEKLFF. The CDR3 DNA follows: TGTGCCAGCAGCTTAGGGGGGGCACCGGATGAAAAACTGTTTTTT.

This clone has only a few counts. The chain couples TRBV2 to TRBJ2-7; D remains ambiguous. V dropped 2 bases and J dropped 3 bases, with 5 bases sitting between them. Germline V gene lookup returns CDR1 SNHLY and CDR2 FYNNEI. There are 12 residues in the CDR3. Here the CDR3 reads CASSELSYEQYF. The CDR3 nucleotides read TGTGCCAGCAGTGAACTCAGCTACGAGCAGTACTTC.